Each of the 29 T cell receptor beta chains below was sequenced from the same sample in a study of blood T cell repertoires in COVID-19. Data came from immunoSEQ multiplex PCR; TCRdb stores just in-frame clones and leaves some out. The sample carries around 130,000 clones, around 86% recorded once. The specimen was PBMCs or T cells enriched from blood (not recorded which). These receptor sequences come from a man aged 25-40 years who had recovered from COVID-19.

The chain employs TRBV2 and TRBJ2-1, with D unclear. The CDR3 has 12 residues. Germline loops: CDR1 SNHLY, CDR2 FYNNEI. V lost 7 bases to trimming and J lost 7 bases, with 11 bases between them. The CDR3 loop is CASTSGFNEQFF. CDR3 nucleotide sequence: TGTGCCAGCACCTCCGGGTTTAATGAGCAGTTCTTC.

V usage is TRBV28 and J usage is TRBJ1-1; 7 nucleotides line up with TRBD1. The ends lost 5 bases at V and 3 bases at J; junction bases unmatched: 9. Germline V gene data show CDR1 as MDHEN and CDR2 as SYDVKM. The CDR3 extends over 15 amino acids. The CDR3 bases are TGTGCCAGCAGTCCGGCAGGGGGTTCTTACACTGAAGCTTTCTTT. Its translation is CASSPAGGSYTEAFF.

The chain uses TRBV6-5 and TRBJ1-1; 8 nucleotides line up with TRBD1. V gave up 6 bases and J gave up 7 bases; unmatched junction bases: 4. The CDR3 loop spans 12 amino acids. Germline V gene lookup returns CDR1 MNHEY and CDR2 SVGAGI. CDR3 nucleotide sequence: TGTGCCAGCAGGGACGGACAGGGTGAAGCTTTCTTT. Amino acid sequence: CASRDGQGEAFF.

CDR3: CASSQVQLAGTDTQYF. The CDR3 coding sequence is TGCGCCAGCAGCCAAGTCCAGCTAGCGGGGACAGATACGCAGTATTTT. The chain is built from TRBV4-1 and TRBJ2-3, with 9 bases that match TRBD2. From germline, CDR1 is MGHRA and CDR2 YSYEKL. The ends lost 1 base at V and 3 bases at J; junction bases unmatched: 5. The CDR3 has 16 residues.

This clone was seen more than once but under ten times. This chain links TRBV7-3 with TRBJ1-1; D is perhaps TRBD1 (6 bases). The V gene's germline CDR1 is SGHTA and CDR2 FQGTGA. The CDR3 length is 15 residues. V lost 1 base and J 1 base, leaving 10 bases between the germline ends. CDR3: CASSLKPRGNTEAFF. CDR3 sequence (DNA): TGTGCCAGCAGCTTAAAACCCAGGGGGAACACTGAAGCTTTCTTT.

The chain carries TRBV9 and TRBJ2-1, with D perhaps TRBD2 (5 bases). CDR3 length: 14 residues. The V end was cut by 0 bases, the J end by 7 bases, with 11 bases between. Germline V gene data show CDR1 as SGDLS and CDR2 as YYNGEE. The CDR3 coding sequence is TGTGCCAGCAGCGTAGTGACGGGGTCGAATGAGCAGTTCTTC. Translating it yields CASSVVTGSNEQFF. The entire variable domain, with the rest obtained from reference TRBV9 and TRBJ2-1, is as follows: DSGVTQTPKHLITATGQRVTLRCSPRSGDLSVYWYQQSLDQGLQFLIQYYNGEERAKGNILERFSAQQFPDLHSELNLSSLELGDSALYFCASSVVTGSNEQFFGPGTRLTVL.

This sequence joins TRBV2 and TRBJ2-1, with no clear D. The germline V gene has CDR1 SNHLY and CDR2 FYNNEI. The V end lost 1 base, the J end lost 9 bases, and 10 bases lay between the germline ends. This CDR3 is built from 13 residues. CDR3 amino acids: CASSEERVIEQFF. The CDR3 DNA sequence: TGTGCCAGCAGTGAAGAACGGGTCATTGAGCAGTTCTTC. The variable domain in full, completed from reference TRBV2 and TRBJ2-1, reads EPEVTQTPSHQVTQMGQEVILRCVPISNHLYFYWYRQILGQKVEFLVSFYNNEISEKSEIFDDQFSVERPDGSNFTLKIRSTKLEDSAMYFCASSEERVIEQFFGPGTRLTVL.

The J gene is TRBJ1-5, the V gene TRBV6-5, with D tentatively TRBD1 (5 bases). The CDR3 totals 14 residues. The ends were cut back, 7 bases at V and 4 bases at J, with 14 bases in the middle. Germline V gene sequence: CDR1 MNHEY, CDR2 SVGAGI. CDR3 bases: TGTGCCAGCAACACGCAGGGAAGTAATCAGCCCCAGCATTTT. It translates to CASNTQGSNQPQHF.

V and J are TRBV15 and TRBJ1-5; 7 bases fit TRBD1. This CDR3 contains 14 residues. The J segment lost 3 bases and the V segment lost 4 bases, leaving 3 bases of the junction unmatched. Germline CDR1 and CDR2: LNHNV and YYDKDF (reference sequence). CDR3 bases: TGTGCCACCAGCACCGGACAGGACAATCAGCCCCAGCATTTT. Encoded protein: CATSTGQDNQPQHF.

The CDR3 DNA is TGTGCCAGCAGCTTAGAGCGGGAGCTCCTACATGAGCAGTTCTTC. This translates into CASSLERELLHEQFF. The V call is TRBV7-2, the J call TRBJ2-1, with TRBD2 matching 8 bases. CDR1 is SGHTA and CDR2 is FQGNSA in the germline V gene. The CDR3 covers 15 residues. Trimming cost V 1 base and J 8 bases; bases outside gene matches: 7. The full variable domain, rest sourced from reference TRBV7-2 and TRBJ2-1, is GAGVSQSPSNKVTEKGKDVELRCDPISGHTALYWYRQSLGQGLEFLIYFQGNSAPDKSGLPSDRFSAERTGGSVSTLTIQRTQQEDSAVYLCASSLERELLHEQFFGPGTRLTVL.

This clone was observed a single time. The V and J genes are TRBV29-1 and TRBJ2-1; 7 nucleotides align to TRBD2. In germline, CDR1 is SQVTM, CDR2 ANQGSEA. Trimming took 4 bases from V and 2 from J; bases not matched to a gene: 8. This CDR3 comprises 15 residues. The CDR3 nucleotides read TGCAGCGTTGCCCGATTTGGGAGGGCCTACAATGAGCAGTTCTTC. Protein sequence: CSVARFGRAYNEQFF.

The chain couples TRBV6-6 to TRBJ1-5; the D gene is possibly TRBD1 (6 bases). The V end lost 7 bases, the J end lost 3 bases, and 13 bases lay between the germline ends. This CDR3 is 14 amino acids long. Germline CDR1 is MNHNY and CDR2 is SVGAGI (reference sequence). The DNA for the CDR3 is TGTGCCAGCAAAAGGGGGTCTTACAATCAGCCCCAGCATTTT. It yields the protein CASKRGSYNQPQHF.

Written as DNA, the CDR3 is TGTGCCAGTAGTAGCGATTACAGGACACTTGAAGCTTTCTTT. Its translation is CASSSDYRTLEAFF. The chain joins TRBV19 to TRBJ1-1; a possible D gene is TRBD1 (5 bases). The CDR3 runs to 14 residues. In germline, CDR1 is LNHDA, CDR2 SQIVND (reference sequence). Trimming took off 4 bases at V and 7 bases at J, with 16 bases between the two ends.

The chain recombines TRBV16 with TRBJ2-1; 8 bases fit TRBD2. V shed 5 bases, J shed 12 bases, and the junction held 9 bases outside the gene matches. CDR3 length: 13 residues. CDR1 is KGHSY and CDR2 is FQNENV in the germline V gene. CDR3 sequence reads: CASSSTAGLGQFF. Here the CDR3 DNA reads TGTGCCAGCAGCTCAACCGCGGGACTAGGGCAGTTCTTC.

This rearrangement joins TRBV5-6 to TRBJ2-3; possibly TRBD1 for D (6 bases). The CDR3 runs 15 residues. The germline V gene encodes CDR1 SGHDT and CDR2 YYEEEE. Trimming took 1 base from V and 0 from J, leaving 9 bases between them. The CDR3 protein is CASSLYGQSTDTQYF. CDR3 nucleotide sequence: TGTGCCAGCAGCTTGTATGGACAGAGCACAGATACGCAGTATTTT. Full variable domain (missing parts from reference TRBV5-6 and TRBJ2-3): DAGVTQSPTHLIKTRGQQVTLRCSPKSGHDTVSWYQQALGQGPQFIFQYYEEEERQRGNFPDRFSGHQFPNYSSELNVNALLLGDSALYLCASSLYGQSTDTQYFGPGTRLTVL.

The V and J genes are TRBV20-1 and TRBJ2-1, with D possibly TRBD1 on 5 matching bases. With 3 bases removed from V and 4 bases from J, the gap between germline ends came to 13 bases. Germline V gives CDR1 DFQATT, CDR2 SNEGSKA (reference sequence). The CDR3 extends over 14 amino acids. The CDR3 sequence is CSASLQGPYNEQFF. The DNA for the CDR3 is TGCAGTGCTAGTCTGCAGGGCCCGTACAATGAGCAGTTCTTC.

The chain joins TRBV3-1 (or the pseudogene TRBV3-2) to TRBJ1-1, with D maybe TRBD1 (5 bases). CDR1 is LGHDT and CDR2 is YNNKEL in the germline V gene (reference sequence). V lost 5 bases and J lost 5, with 15 bases in between. This CDR3 region has 14 residues. In DNA, the CDR3 is TGTGCCAGCAGCTCGCCGGGTCCAGGGACTGAAGCTTTCTTT. Translating gives CASSSPGPGTEAFF.

This clone was recorded only once. J is TRBJ1-6 and V is TRBV2; D call uncertain. The CDR3 length is 17 residues. Trimming cost V 7 bases and J 0 bases, with 16 bases left between them. The germline CDR1 and CDR2 sequences are SNHLY and FYNNEI. CDR3 bases: TGTGCCAGCAATGGTGCGGGCCCTGACTCCTATAATTCACCCCTCCACTTT. As protein: CASNGAGPDSYNSPLHF. The complete variable domain, with remaining parts taken from reference TRBV2 and TRBJ1-6, reads EPEVTQTPSHQVTQMGQEVILRCVPISNHLYFYWYRQILGQKVEFLVSFYNNEISEKSEIFDDQFSVERPDGSNFTLKIRSTKLEDSAMYFCASNGAGPDSYNSPLHFGNGTRLTVT.

J is TRBJ1-5 and V is TRBV27; D may be TRBD1 (5 bases). The ends were cut back, 8 bases at V and 9 bases at J, with 14 bases in the middle. The CDR3 is 12 amino acids. CDR1 and CDR2 (germline): MNHEY, SMNVEV (reference sequence). The CDR3: CASGHGTWPQHF. The CDR3 bases are TGTGCCAGCGGACATGGTACCTGGCCCCAGCATTTT.

This clone turned up a few times. CDR3 sequence reads: CSASLALAGGVEQYF. The CDR3, as DNA: TGCAGTGCTAGTTTGGCCCTAGCGGGAGGGGTTGAGCAGTACTTC. V usage is TRBV20-1 and J usage is TRBJ2-7; 12 bases are a match to TRBD2. In germline, CDR1 is DFQATT, CDR2 SNEGSKA (reference sequence). V lost 3 bases and J lost 7; bases outside the gene matches: 10. The CDR3 totals 15 residues.

This chain connects TRBV5-4 to TRBJ2-6; weak D call: TRBD2 (6 bases). Germline values: CDR1 SGHNT, CDR2 YYREEE (reference sequence). This CDR3 is 16 amino acids long. Trimming took off 0 bases at V and 3 bases at J, with 10 bases between the two ends. The CDR3 loop is CASSLGGDLGANVLTF. The CDR3, as DNA: TGTGCCAGCAGCTTGGGGGGGGACCTTGGGGCCAACGTCCTGACTTTC.

Only one count was recorded for this clone. This chain links TRBV29-1 with TRBJ1-1; TRBD1 aligns across 8 bases. In germline, CDR1 is SQVTM, CDR2 ANQGSEA. V dropped 3 bases and J dropped 5; count of bases not matched to a gene: 2. This CDR3 is built from 12 residues. CDR3 amino acids: CSVDWDRTEAFF. The CDR3 DNA reads TGCAGCGTTGACTGGGACAGGACTGAAGCTTTCTTT.

V gene TRBV30 combines with J gene TRBJ2-7; 9 positions agree with TRBD2. V gave up 5 bases and J gave up 0 bases; unmatched junction bases: 8. Germline values: CDR1 GTSNPN, CDR2 SVGIG (reference sequence). The CDR3 contains 15 residues. The CDR3 bases are TGTGCCTGGGTCCCTAGCGGGAAGAGCTCCTACGAGCAGTACTTC. Amino acid sequence: CAWVPSGKSSYEQYF.

V gene TRBV29-1 combines with J gene TRBJ2-1, with D unresolved. V shed 2 bases and J shed 3 bases, with 8 bases lying between them. This CDR3 spans 13 amino acids. The germline V gene has CDR1 SQVTM and CDR2 ANQGSEA. The CDR3 is CSVESEFYNEQFF. In DNA form, the CDR3 reads TGCAGCGTTGAATCGGAGTTCTACAATGAGCAGTTCTTC.

This clone was picked up a small number of times. The rearrangement joins TRBV5-1 to TRBJ2-2; 14 positions match TRBD2. V shed 0 bases and J 1 base; nucleotides not matched to a gene: 2. The CDR3 is 18 residues long. Germline V gene lookup returns CDR1 SGHRS and CDR2 YFSETQ. The DNA of the CDR3 is TGCGCCAGCAGCTTGGGGACTAGCGGGAGGCGGAACACCGGGGAGCTGTTTTTT. It codes for CASSLGTSGRRNTGELFF.

J is TRBJ2-1 and V is TRBV9, with TRBD2 matching over 10 bases. Germline loops: CDR1 SGDLS, CDR2 YYNGEE. V lost 2 bases to trimming and J lost 7 bases; unmatched junction nucleotides: 6. This CDR3 contains 15 residues. The CDR3 DNA follows: TGTGCCAGCAGCGTGGGACTAGCGAGTGGTAATGAGCAGTTCTTC. Amino acids: CASSVGLASGNEQFF.

The rearrangement joins TRBV6-5 to TRBJ2-1, with D unclear. Germline V gene sequence: CDR1 MNHEY, CDR2 SVGAGI. The CDR3 loop spans 13 amino acids. Trimming removed 7 bases from V and 10 bases from J, with 17 bases in between. The CDR3 here is CASTIHSGDEQFF. CDR3 DNA sequence: TGTGCCAGCACAATCCACTCCGGAGACGAGCAGTTCTTC.

This clone was recorded once. The chain recombines TRBV28 with TRBJ1-2; TRBD1 aligns across 7 bases. The CDR3 length is 15 residues. The germline V gene has CDR1 MDHEN and CDR2 SYDVKM. V lost 5 bases to trimming and J lost 0 bases; unmatched junction nucleotides: 6. CDR3 sequence reads: CASSKGTATNYGYTF. CDR3 nucleotide sequence: TGTGCCAGCAGTAAAGGGACAGCTACTAACTATGGCTACACCTTC.

The rearrangement links TRBV19 to TRBJ2-5; D is ambiguous. Deletions cut 9 bases from V and 1 base from J, with 12 bases between. The CDR3 has 13 amino acids. Germline V gives CDR1 LNHDA, CDR2 SQIVND (reference sequence). This CDR3 reads CASRRLPQETQYF. The CDR3 DNA reads TGTGCCAGCCGCCGACTGCCCCAAGAGACCCAGTACTTC.